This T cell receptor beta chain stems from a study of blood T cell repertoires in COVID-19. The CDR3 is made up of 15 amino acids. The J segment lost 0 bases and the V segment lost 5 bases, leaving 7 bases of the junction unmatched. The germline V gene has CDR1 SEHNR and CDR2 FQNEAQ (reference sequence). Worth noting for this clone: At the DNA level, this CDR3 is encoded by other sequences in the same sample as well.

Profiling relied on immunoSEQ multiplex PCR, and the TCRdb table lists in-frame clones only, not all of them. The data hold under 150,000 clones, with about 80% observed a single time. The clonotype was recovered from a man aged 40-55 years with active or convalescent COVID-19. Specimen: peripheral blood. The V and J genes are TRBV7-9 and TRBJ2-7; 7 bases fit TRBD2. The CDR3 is CASSPGGSLSYEQYF. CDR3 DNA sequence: TGTGCCAGCAGCCCCGGGGGGTCCCTCTCCTACGAGCAGTACTTC.